This T cell receptor beta chain stems from a study of cytomegalovirus exposure and HLA in healthy donors. The CDR3 spans 17 residues. V was shortened by 5 bases and J by 3 bases, with 22 bases between the two germline ends. Germline assignment: CDR1 MDHEN and CDR2 SYDVKM. Both 60 Vbeta primers and 13 Jbeta primers went into the PCR. Sequenced by immunoSEQ multiplex PCR; TCRdb stores in-frame clones only, minus some. The sample includes 180,000 or so clones, about 79% of them seen just once. This clonotype was obtained from a man aged 18 to 35 in good health and CMV-seronegative. The sample was PBMCs. The rearrangement uses TRBV28 and TRBJ1-1; D is unclear. CDR3 bases: TGTGCCAGCAGTCCAATCCAATTGGACTCAAGATACACTGAAGCTTTCTTT. Translated, it gives CASSPIQLDSRYTEAFF.